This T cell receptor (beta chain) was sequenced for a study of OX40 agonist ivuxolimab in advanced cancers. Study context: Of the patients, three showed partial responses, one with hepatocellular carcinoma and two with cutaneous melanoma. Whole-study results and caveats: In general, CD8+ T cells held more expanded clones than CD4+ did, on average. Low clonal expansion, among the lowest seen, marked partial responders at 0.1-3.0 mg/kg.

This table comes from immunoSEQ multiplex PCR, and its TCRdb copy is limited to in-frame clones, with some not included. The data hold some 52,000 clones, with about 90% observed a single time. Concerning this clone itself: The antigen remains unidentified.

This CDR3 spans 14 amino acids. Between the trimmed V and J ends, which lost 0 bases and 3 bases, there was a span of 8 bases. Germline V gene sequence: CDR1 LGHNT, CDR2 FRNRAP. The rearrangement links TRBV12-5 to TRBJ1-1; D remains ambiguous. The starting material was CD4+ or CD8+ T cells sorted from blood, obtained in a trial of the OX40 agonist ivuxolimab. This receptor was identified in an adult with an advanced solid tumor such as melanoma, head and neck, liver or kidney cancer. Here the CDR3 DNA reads TGTGCTAGTGGTTTGGTTCCCCCCTACACTGAAGCTTTCTTT. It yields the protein CASGLVPPYTEAFF.